These 26 T cell receptor beta chains were all obtained from the same sample, sequenced in a study of OX40 agonist ivuxolimab in advanced cancers. The table came from immunoSEQ multiplex PCR; TCRdb's copy has only in-frame clones and leaves some out. Counted here are more than 20,000 clones, roughly 80% occurring once; the ten biggest clones make up roughly 34%. The sequencing here drew on CD4+ or CD8+ T cells sorted from blood, taken in a trial of the OX40 agonist ivuxolimab. Every receptor here comes from an adult with an advanced solid tumor such as melanoma, head and neck, liver or kidney cancer.

This chain joins TRBV27 and TRBJ2-5; TRBD2 matches 7 bases. This CDR3 region has 13 residues. Trimming removed 3 bases from V and 7 bases from J; junction bases left unmatched: 5. From germline, CDR1 is MNHEY and CDR2 SMNVEV (reference sequence). The CDR3 coding sequence is TGTGCCAGCAGTTTGGGCGGGAGAGGGACCCAGTACTTC. Translation gives CASSLGGRGTQYF.

V usage is TRBV28 and J usage is TRBJ2-3, with TRBD2 matching 10 bases. Germline V CDR1 and CDR2: MDHEN, SYDVKM. This CDR3 comprises 16 residues. J was trimmed by 6 bases and V by 2 bases; bases with no gene match: 8. CDR3 amino acids: CASSLGASGGRDTQYF. For the CDR3, the DNA is TGTGCCAGCAGTTTAGGGGCTAGCGGGGGCAGGGATACGCAGTATTTT.

The chain uses TRBV11-2 and TRBJ2-2; 7 bases are shared with TRBD2. V shed 8 bases, J shed 6 bases, and the junction held 3 bases outside the gene matches. Looked up from germline, CDR1 is SGHAT and CDR2 is FQNNGV. CDR3 length equals 12 residues. CDR3 nucleotide sequence: TGTGCCAGCCCTGGGGGGGCCGGGGAGCTGTTTTTT. Residues: CASPGGAGELFF. The full variable domain, its missing parts supplied by reference TRBV11-2 and TRBJ2-2, is EAGVAQSPRYKIIEKRQSVAFWCNPISGHATLYWYQQILGQGPKLLIQFQNNGVVDDSQLPKDRFSAERLKGVDSTLKIQPAKLEDSAVYLCASPGGAGELFFGEGSRLTVL.

This chain links TRBV6-1 with TRBJ2-7; no clear D. Germline V gene sequence: CDR1 MNHNS, CDR2 SASEGT. V lost 4 bases and J 4 bases, leaving 5 bases between the germline ends. The CDR3 runs 11 residues. CDR3 sequence reads: CASSVDYEQYF. CDR3 DNA sequence: TGTGCCAGCAGTGTAGATTACGAGCAGTACTTC.

V is TRBV15 and J is TRBJ1-1, with 8 bases matching TRBD1. Germline CDR1 LNHNV, CDR2 YYDKDF (reference sequence). With 9 bases clipped from V and 4 bases from J, the junction kept 7 bases outside the gene matches. The CDR3 consists of 13 residues. CDR3 bases: TGTGCCACACTTAGTACAGGGGGCACTGAAGCTTTCTTT. It is translated as CATLSTGGTEAFF.

This chain links TRBV28 with TRBJ2-1, with 7 bases matching TRBD2. CDR1 and CDR2 from the germline V gene are MDHEN and SYDVKM. The V segment lost 7 bases and the J segment 7 bases; nucleotides outside the gene matches: 7. The length of the CDR3 is 13 residues. The chain's CDR3 is CASNPGLLNEQFF. Here the CDR3 DNA reads TGTGCCAGCAACCCGGGACTACTGAATGAGCAGTTCTTC. The whole variable domain, filled in from reference TRBV28 and TRBJ2-1, reads DVKVTQSSRYLVKRTGEKVFLECVQDMDHENMFWYRQDPGLGLRLIYFSYDVKMKEKGDIPEGYSVSREKKERFSLILESASTNQTSMYLCASNPGLLNEQFFGPGTRLTVL.

V usage is TRBV2 and J usage is TRBJ2-5; 11 nucleotides align to TRBD2. The ends lost 11 bases at V and 5 bases at J; junction bases unmatched: 13. Germline V gene sequence: CDR1 SNHLY, CDR2 FYNNEI. The CDR3 has 15 amino acids. The CDR3 nucleotides read TGTGCCTCCGAGGCACTAGCGGGAGTTGGTGAGACCCAGTACTTC. Its protein product is CASEALAGVGETQYF.

The rearrangement joins TRBV28 to TRBJ2-7; 8 positions match TRBD1. The CDR3 spans 16 residues. Germline CDR1 is MDHEN and CDR2 is SYDVKM. J gave up 3 bases and V 6 bases, and 13 bases lay outside the gene matches. The CDR3 protein is CASRRDRMYWNYEQYF. The CDR3 DNA sequence: TGTGCCAGCAGAAGGGACAGGATGTATTGGAACTACGAGCAGTACTTC.

The V gene is TRBV28, the J gene TRBJ1-5; 9 nucleotides match TRBD1. The CDR3 contains 14 residues. Trimming took 6 bases from V and 6 from J; bases not matched to a gene: 6. Germline CDR1 is MDHEN and CDR2 is SYDVKM. Written as DNA, the CDR3 is TGTGCCAGCAGCGGGACAGGGTTGCGTCAGCCCCAGCATTTT. It encodes CASSGTGLRQPQHF.

The gene calls are TRBV18 and TRBJ2-3; the match to TRBD2 covers 11 bases. After removal of 3 bases from V and 2 bases from J, the junction contained 4 bases not matched to a gene. Germline-derived CDR1 and CDR2 are KGHSH and LQKENI. The CDR3 extends over 16 amino acids. CDR3 in DNA: TGTGCCAGCTCACCCGGGACTAGCGGATCCACAGATACGCAGTATTTT. Translated, it gives CASSPGTSGSTDTQYF.

This rearrangement joins TRBV7-8 to TRBJ2-7; no definite D call. Trimming stripped 4 bases from V and 2 bases from J, with 9 bases between. This CDR3 spans 13 amino acids. Germline loops: CDR1 SGHVS, CDR2 FQNEAQ. This CDR3 is CASSSERTYEQYF. The CDR3 nucleotides read TGTGCCAGCAGCTCGGAAAGAACCTACGAGCAGTACTTC.

The V gene is TRBV19, the J gene TRBJ2-7, with D uncertain. Germline loops: CDR1 LNHDA, CDR2 SQIVND (reference sequence). Trimming took 5 bases from V and 9 from J, leaving 14 bases between them. This CDR3 region has 12 residues. The CDR3 protein is CASSAGSAGQYF. In DNA, the CDR3 is TGTGCCAGTAGTGCCGGATCCGCCGGGCAGTACTTC.

The chain has TRBV28 and TRBJ2-7; 11 bases align to TRBD1. Germline CDR1 and CDR2: MDHEN and SYDVKM. V lost 5 bases, J lost 7 bases, and 7 bases stayed unmatched. The CDR3 is 14 residues long. The CDR3: CASSTTGQGGEQYF. The CDR3 nucleotides are TGTGCCAGCAGTACCACGGGACAGGGGGGTGAGCAGTACTTC.

The V call is TRBV7-3, the J call TRBJ1-1; D gene unclear. The V end was cut by 5 bases, the J end by 2 bases, with 9 bases between. CDR3 length: 13 amino acids. CDR1 is SGHTA and CDR2 is FQGTGA in the germline V gene. The CDR3 DNA reads as TGTGCCAGCAGCCTTGACGTTAACACTGAAGCTTTCTTT. Protein sequence: CASSLDVNTEAFF.

This chain joins TRBV2 and TRBJ2-2; tentative D call: TRBD2 (6 bases). V lost 8 bases to trimming and J lost 1 base, with 11 bases between them. This CDR3 has 14 amino acids. Germline CDR1 is SNHLY and CDR2 is FYNNEI. DNA of the CDR3: TGTGCCAGCGGTGCGCGGGAGAACACCGGGGAGCTGTTTTTT. It yields the protein CASGARENTGELFF.

For this clone: Compared with germline, one end of the junction differs, possibly owing to a read error. The chain employs TRBV7-7 and TRBJ2-1; D may be TRBD1 or TRBD2 (5 bases each). Germline V gene sequence: CDR1 SSHAT, CDR2 FNYEAQ (reference sequence). The CDR3 sequence is 12 residues long. Here the CDR3 DNA reads TGTGCTAGCAGCGAGGGGAGTAATGAGCAGTTCTTC. Its protein is CASSEGSNEQFF.

The rearrangement links TRBV6-5 to TRBJ2-1, with 9 bases fitting TRBD2. CDR1 and CDR2 (germline): MNHEY, SVGAGI. V lost 6 bases to trimming and J lost 7 bases; unmatched junction nucleotides: 10. The CDR3 extends over 15 amino acids. The CDR3 protein is CASSFLSGSKNEQFF. The CDR3 coding sequence is TGTGCCAGCAGCTTCCTTAGCGGGAGCAAAAATGAGCAGTTCTTC.

This clone was observed a handful of times. The chain links TRBV14 to TRBJ1-5; 7 bases match TRBD1. The V gene's germline CDR1 is SGHDN and CDR2 FVKESK. V dropped 4 bases and J dropped 5; count of bases not matched to a gene: 8. This CDR3 region has 15 residues. CDR3: CASSRGGGQYQPQHF. The CDR3 coding sequence is TGTGCCAGCAGCCGGGGTGGGGGACAGTATCAGCCCCAGCATTTT.

The V gene is TRBV30, the J gene TRBJ1-5; 7 bases are shared with TRBD1. Per the germline V gene, CDR1 is GTSNPN and CDR2 is SVGIG (reference sequence). Losses at the gene ends were 0 bases for V and 5 bases for J; bases not matched to a gene: 4. The CDR3 loop spans 14 amino acids. The CDR3, as DNA: TGTGCCTGGAGTGTAGGCAGGGGGTATCAGCCCCAGCATTTT. Amino acid sequence: CAWSVGRGYQPQHF.

The DNA for the CDR3 is TGTGCCAGCAGTTTATTATGGGACCGGGGATCACCCCTCCACTTT. Residues: CASSLLWDRGSPLHF. V gene TRBV27 combines with J gene TRBJ1-6; tentative D call: TRBD1 (5 bases). With 1 base removed from V and 10 bases from J, the gap between germline ends came to 14 bases. CDR3 length equals 15 residues. Looked up from germline, CDR1 is MNHEY and CDR2 is SMNVEV (reference sequence).

The chain joins TRBV28 to TRBJ2-1, with D possibly matching TRBD1 (5 bases). V was cut by 7 bases and J by 5 bases, with 9 bases left in between. Per germline, CDR1 MDHEN and CDR2 SYDVKM. The CDR3 length is 12 residues. CDR3 in DNA: TGTGCCAGCACGCAGGGAAACAATGAGCAGTTCTTC. It is translated as CASTQGNNEQFF.

This clone qualifies as medium-sized (0.01 to 0.1%). The chain recombines TRBV9 with TRBJ2-7; the D call may be TRBD1 or TRBD2 (5 bases each). Per germline, CDR1 SGDLS and CDR2 YYNGEE. Trimming shortened V by 0 bases and J by 5 bases, and 12 bases separated the two germline ends. The CDR3 extends over 14 amino acids. This chain's CDR3 is CASSVAYRGDEQYF. CDR3 in DNA: TGTGCCAGCAGCGTAGCTTACAGAGGGGACGAGCAGTACTTC.

The chain joins TRBV9 to TRBJ2-3; D is unresolved. The CDR3 is 13 amino acids. V was clipped by 5 bases and J by 6 bases, with 13 bases between them. Germline V lookup: CDR1 SGDLS, CDR2 YYNGEE. CDR3 in amino acids: CASRDPSYDTQYF. The CDR3 nucleotides read TGTGCCAGCAGAGATCCCAGTTACGATACGCAGTATTTT.

This chain connects TRBV28 to TRBJ2-7; 7 nucleotides align to TRBD1. J gave up 0 bases and V 6 bases, and 5 bases lay outside the gene matches. The CDR3 spans 14 residues. CDR1 MDHEN and CDR2 SYDVKM come from the germline V gene. The CDR3 protein is CASRPRGSSYEQYF. Here the CDR3 DNA reads TGTGCCAGCAGACCCAGGGGGTCCTCCTACGAGCAGTACTTC.

The J gene is TRBJ1-1, the V gene TRBV25-1, with a tentative D call TRBD1 (6 bases). The CDR3 runs to 14 residues. V lost 5 bases and J lost 4, with 14 bases in between. Germline CDR1 is MGHDK and CDR2 is SYGVNS. The CDR3 sequence: CASSFEGGGTEAFF. In DNA form, the CDR3 reads TGTGCCAGCAGTTTTGAGGGGGGCGGCACTGAAGCTTTCTTT.

This clone was seen once. The rearrangement joins TRBV10-1 to TRBJ1-1, with TRBD1 as a possible D gene (5 bases). V lost 3 bases, J lost 11 bases, and 10 bases lay in between. Germline V CDR1 and CDR2: WNHNN, SYGVQD (reference sequence). The CDR3 consists of 11 residues. CDR3 nucleotides: TGCGCCAGCAGTGACGGGGCGGAGGCTTTCTTT. Its protein is CASSDGAEAFF.